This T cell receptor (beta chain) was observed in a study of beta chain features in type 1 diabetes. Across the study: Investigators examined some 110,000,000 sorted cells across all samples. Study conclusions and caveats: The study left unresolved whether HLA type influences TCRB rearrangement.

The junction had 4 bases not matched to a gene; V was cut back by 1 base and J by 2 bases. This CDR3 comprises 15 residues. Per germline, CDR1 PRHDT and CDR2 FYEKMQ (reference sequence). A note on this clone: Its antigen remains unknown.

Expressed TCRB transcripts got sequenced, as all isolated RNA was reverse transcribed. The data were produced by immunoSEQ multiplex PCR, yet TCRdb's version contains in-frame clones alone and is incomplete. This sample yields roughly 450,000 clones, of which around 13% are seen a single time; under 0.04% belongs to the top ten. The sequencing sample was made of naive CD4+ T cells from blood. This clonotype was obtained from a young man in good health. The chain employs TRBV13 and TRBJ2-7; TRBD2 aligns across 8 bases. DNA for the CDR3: TGTGCCAGCAGCTTAGTTAGCGGGACTACCTACGAGCAGTACTTC. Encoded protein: CASSLVSGTTYEQYF.